The 22 T cell receptor beta chains below all came from one sample that was sequenced in a study of blood T cell repertoires in COVID-19. Libraries were prepared by immunoSEQ multiplex PCR; TCRdb keeps only in-frame clonotypes and omits some of them. Of about 380,000 clones listed, around 87% are singletons. The sequenced sample was PBMCs or T cells enriched from blood (not recorded which). All receptors come from a man younger than 40 who had recovered from COVID-19.

The chain links TRBV10-1 to TRBJ1-2; D unresolved. The length of the CDR3 is 13 residues. Deletions cut 6 bases from V and 4 bases from J, with 12 bases between. The germline CDR1 and CDR2 sequences are WNHNN and SYGVQD (reference sequence). DNA of the CDR3: TGCGCCAGCAGCCCCGACATGAGCTATGGCTACACCTTC. Its protein product is CASSPDMSYGYTF.

This clone was observed once. The V call is TRBV29-1, the J call TRBJ1-2, with 7 bases identical to TRBD1. Germline V CDR1 and CDR2: SQVTM, ANQGSEA. V was clipped by 6 bases and J by 8 bases; unmatched bases: 18. The CDR3 totals 15 residues. CDR3 sequence (DNA): TGCAGCGTAGCTGGACAGGCCCGCGGTTCTTACGGCTACACCTTC. This gives the protein CSVAGQARGSYGYTF.

This clone has a handful of counts. The chain joins TRBV9 to TRBJ1-2, with D perhaps matching TRBD1 (5 bases). Germline V CDR1 and CDR2: SGDLS, YYNGEE. The CDR3 runs 13 residues. V was clipped by 0 bases and J by 14 bases, with 17 bases between them. CDR3 residues: CASSVESEKGPTF. The CDR3 coding sequence is TGTGCCAGCAGCGTAGAGTCAGAAAAGGGGCCTACCTTC.

V is TRBV20-1 and J is TRBJ2-5; D is unresolved. The CDR3 extends over 11 amino acids. CDR1 is DFQATT, CDR2 SNEGSKA, per germline (reference sequence). The V gene lost 0 bases and the J gene lost 4 bases, with 3 bases spanning the gap. The DNA of the CDR3 is TGCAGTGCTAGAGATCTAGAGACCCAGTACTTC. Translation gives CSARDLETQYF.

This rearrangement joins TRBV6-5 to TRBJ1-1; D remains ambiguous. V lost 3 bases to trimming and J lost 11 bases, with 13 bases between them. The CDR3 extends over 12 amino acids. CDR1 and CDR2 from the germline V gene are MNHEY and SVGAGI. CDR3 DNA sequence: TGTGCCAGCAGTTATGCGGAAGTTCGGGCTTTCTTT. Its translation is CASSYAEVRAFF.

CDR3 in DNA: TGTGCCATCGGGGAGGGACTAGCGGGGACAGGGGAGCAGTTCTTC. Encoded protein: CAIGEGLAGTGEQFF. V and J are TRBV10-3 and TRBJ2-1; 13 nucleotides line up with TRBD2. The CDR3 runs to 15 residues. The germline gives CDR1 ENHRY, CDR2 SYGVKD. Germline trimming cut 8 bases from V and 10 bases from J; bases unmatched to any gene: 11.

This rearrangement joins TRBV6-1 to TRBJ2-1, with D possibly matching TRBD1 (6 bases). Per the germline V gene, CDR1 is MNHNS and CDR2 is SASEGT. This CDR3 has 13 residues. The ends were cut back, 3 bases at V and 4 bases at J, with 7 bases in the middle. The CDR3 loop reads CASSDGTYNEQFF. DNA of the CDR3: TGTGCCAGCAGTGATGGGACATACAATGAGCAGTTCTTC.

This chain joins TRBV12-3 or TRBV12-4 and TRBJ1-2; no clear D gene. V shed 3 bases and J shed 6 bases, with 11 bases lying between them. CDR3 size: 13 residues. The CDR3: CASSLQLVNGYTF. CDR3 sequence (DNA): TGTGCCAGCAGTTTGCAGTTGGTCAATGGCTACACCTTC.

The rearrangement joins TRBV6-1 to TRBJ2-7; tentatively, D is TRBD2 (5 bases). CDR3 length: 14 residues. Germline CDR1 is MNHNS and CDR2 is SASEGT. Trimming cost V 1 base and J 4 bases, with 11 bases left between them. DNA of the CDR3: TGTGCCAGCAGTGAAGTCGGACTGAAATACGAGCAGTACTTC. It yields the protein CASSEVGLKYEQYF.

The gene calls are TRBV7-9 and TRBJ1-4; TRBD1 matches at 9 bases. The ends lost 6 bases at V and 10 bases at J; junction bases unmatched: 12. The CDR3 extends over 15 amino acids. Germline V gives CDR1 SEHNR, CDR2 FQNEAQ (reference sequence). The CDR3: CASSYTGTGLAKLFF. CDR3 coding DNA: TGTGCCAGCAGTTACACCGGGACAGGGTTGGCAAAACTGTTTTTT.

The rearrangement joins TRBV7-2 to TRBJ1-6; 7 positions agree with TRBD1. The CDR3 consists of 17 residues. The germline CDR1 and CDR2 sequences are SGHTA and FQGNSA. Trimming took 0 bases from V and 0 from J; bases not matched to a gene: 2. The CDR3 DNA follows: TGTGCCAGCAGCTTAGCGGGACAGAGCTCCTATAATTCACCCCTCCACTTT. Translated, it gives CASSLAGQSSYNSPLHF.

In its sample, this clone was seen once. V gene TRBV11-3 combines with J gene TRBJ2-3, with TRBD1 identical over 8 bases. The CDR3 totals 15 residues. Germline V gives CDR1 SGHNT, CDR2 YENEEA. V gave up 5 bases and J gave up 2 bases; unmatched junction bases: 6. The DNA for the CDR3 is TGTGCCAGCAGCGAAGGGGACAGGTTCACAGATACGCAGTATTTT. This encodes CASSEGDRFTDTQYF.

CDR3 coding DNA: TGTGCCAGCAGTCTGTCGAGGGCTGAGAACACTGAAGCTTTCTTT. Its protein is CASSLSRAENTEAFF. The J gene is TRBJ1-1, the V gene TRBV6-5, with unresolved D. Germline assignment: CDR1 MNHEY and CDR2 SVGAGI. This CDR3 comprises 15 residues. V dropped 5 bases and J dropped 1 base, with 14 bases sitting between them.

This clone is a singleton in its sample. This chain joins TRBV10-3 and TRBJ2-2, with 8 bases lining up with TRBD1. CDR3 size: 17 residues. CDR1 ENHRY and CDR2 SYGVKD come from the germline V gene. The junction had 10 bases not matched to a gene; V was cut back by 7 bases and J by 0 bases. The CDR3 region is CAITGQAKTANTGELFF. CDR3 bases: TGTGCCATCACGGGACAGGCGAAAACCGCGAACACCGGGGAGCTGTTTTTT.

V is TRBV5-6 and J is TRBJ2-7; unclear D gene. Trimming stripped 4 bases from V and 5 bases from J, with 10 bases between. This CDR3 has 12 amino acids. The germline V gene has CDR1 SGHDT and CDR2 YYEEEE. The CDR3 reads CASSMRAHEQYF. Here the CDR3 DNA reads TGTGCCAGCAGCATGCGAGCTCACGAGCAGTACTTC.

The gene calls are TRBV5-1 and TRBJ2-1; D is possibly TRBD2 (6 bases). With 4 bases removed from V and 4 bases from J, the gap between germline ends came to 12 bases. CDR1 SGHRS and CDR2 YFSETQ come from the germline V gene. The CDR3 is 14 residues long. CDR3 sequence: CASSPGLLYNEQFF. The CDR3 bases are TGCGCCAGCAGCCCGGGACTGCTATACAATGAGCAGTTCTTC.

The J gene is TRBJ1-1, the V gene TRBV30; D perhaps matches TRBD1 (6 bases). Germline assignment: CDR1 GTSNPN and CDR2 SVGIG (reference sequence). The CDR3 is 11 residues long. Trimming removed 2 bases from V and 9 bases from J, with 10 bases in between. CDR3 bases: TGTGCCTGGAGTCGGCAGGGGAAAGCTTTCTTT. Residues: CAWSRQGKAFF.

CDR3 coding DNA: TGTGCCAGCAGCCTCGCGTCGAGCTCCTACAATGAGCAGTTCTTC. Amino acid sequence: CASSLASSSYNEQFF. The chain carries TRBV11-1 and TRBJ2-1, with unresolved D. CDR3 length equals 15 residues. CDR1 and CDR2 (germline): SGHAT, FQDESV (reference sequence). V shed 5 bases and J shed 0 bases, with 11 bases lying between them.

The rearrangement uses TRBV27 and TRBJ1-4, with 8 bases aligning to TRBD1. From germline, CDR1 is MNHEY and CDR2 SMNVEV (reference sequence). V shed 5 bases and J 0 bases; nucleotides not matched to a gene: 8. The length of the CDR3 is 17 residues. The DNA for the CDR3 is TGTGCCAGCAGTCCAGGGGGCCTCGTTGCAACTAATGAAAAACTGTTTTTT. As protein: CASSPGGLVATNEKLFF.

The chain combines TRBV21-1 with TRBJ2-5; TRBD2, the D gene given by the table, was not confirmed from the DNA. TRBV21-1 is flagged as a pseudogene. The CDR3 is 15 amino acids. The DNA of the CDR3 is TGTGCCAGCAGCAGGTGGGAGCGGGGTGGGGAGACCCAGTACTTC. Amino acids: CASSRWERGGETQYF.

The chain recombines TRBV6-5 with TRBJ2-1, with D possibly being TRBD1 (6 bases). The germline CDR1 and CDR2 sequences are MNHEY and SVGAGI. The CDR3 sequence is 14 residues long. Deletions cut 6 bases from V and 5 bases from J, with 14 bases between. The DNA for the CDR3 is TGTGCCAGCAGCCCGCGACAGGCGGACAATGAGCAGTTCTTC. Its protein product is CASSPRQADNEQFF.

In the case of this clone: At the DNA level, this CDR3 is encoded by other sequences in the same sample as well. This chain uses TRBV11-2 with TRBJ1-1; D perhaps matches TRBD1 (6 bases). The CDR3 is made up of 13 amino acids. Germline V gene data show CDR1 as SGHAT and CDR2 as FQNNGV. V was trimmed by 4 bases and J by 1 base, leaving 7 bases between them. CDR3 nucleotide sequence: TGTGCCAGCAGCTCGGACAGGAACACTGAAGCTTTCTTT. Residues: CASSSDRNTEAFF.